Below, 9 T cell receptor beta chains from the same sample are listed, as sequenced in a study of T cells in Graves' hyperthyroidism and ophthalmopathy. The investigators amplified TCR beta CDR3 regions from RNA transcripts. HTBI primers drove first-round RT-PCR of the TCR CDR3. MiXCR, applied by TCRdb to the multiplex PCR reads, yields one record per CDR3 protein. Among 500,000 to 600,000 distinct CDR3 sequences listed, 46% were seen once. Material for sequencing was peripheral blood or thyroid tissue (not recorded which). The receptor source for this set is an adult woman with Graves' disease, either hyperthyroidism or ophthalmopathy (not recorded which).

As concerns this clonotype: This CDR3 is missing its conserved last phenylalanine or tryptophan, likely due to a read error. Because the CDR3's place on the DNA is in doubt, the DNA is left out and the CDR3 is given as listed by TCRdb. The chain uses TRBV7-9 and TRBJ1-6. Inclusive of both ends, the CDR3 amounts to 10 amino acids. Germline-derived CDR1 and CDR2 are SEHNR and FQNEAQ (reference sequence). This CDR3 is CASSLRTSSL.

This clonotype was seen at least ten times. The chain recombines TRBV20-1 with TRBJ2-2; 14 nucleotides match TRBD2. The J segment lost 7 bases and the V segment lost 1 base, leaving 5 bases of the junction unmatched. Per germline, CDR1 DFQATT and CDR2 SNEGSKA (reference sequence). CDR3 length equals 16 residues. The CDR3 DNA reads as TGCAGTGCTAGAGCCGGGACTAGCGGGAGTATCGGGGAGCTGTTTTTT. This translates into CSARAGTSGSIGELFF.

This clonotype was seen only a few times. CDR3 coding DNA: TGTGCCAGCAGTTTATACAGGGGGATCTACGAGCAGTACTTC. This encodes CASSLYRGIYEQYF. The rearrangement uses TRBV27 and TRBJ2-7, with 8 bases aligning to TRBD1. CDR3 size: 14 residues. V lost 1 base and J lost 3; bases outside the gene matches: 2. Germline assignment: CDR1 MNHEY and CDR2 SMNVEV (reference sequence).

This clonotype was found many times. The chain employs TRBV11-2 and TRBJ1-2; D is undetermined. CDR3 size: 15 residues. Per germline, CDR1 SGHAT and CDR2 FQNNGV. Trimming took 1 base from V and 6 from J, leaving 15 bases between them. DNA of the CDR3: TGTGCCAGCAGCTTAGTGGCCGGTCGGTCGGATGGCTACACCTTC. Its translation is CASSLVAGRSDGYTF.

The genes are TRBV7-2 and TRBJ2-7; 7 bases align to TRBD1. Looked up from germline, CDR1 is SGHTA and CDR2 is FQGNSA. V gave up 3 bases and J gave up 7 bases; unmatched junction bases: 6. CDR3 length equals 13 residues. CDR3 sequence: CASSLNRGREQYF. CDR3 sequence (DNA): TGTGCCAGCAGCTTGAACAGGGGACGGGAGCAGTACTTC.

This clonotype showed up just once. The genes are TRBV2 and TRBJ2-7, with TRBD2 matching over 13 bases. Germline-derived CDR1 and CDR2 are SNHLY and FYNNEI. V dropped 6 bases and J dropped 6; count of bases not matched to a gene: 8. The CDR3 is 15 residues long. In DNA, the CDR3 is TGTGCCAGCAGGGAGGGACTAGCGGGACAGGTCGAGCAGTACTTC. Protein: CASREGLAGQVEQYF.

As to this clonotype: The conserved final phenylalanine or tryptophan is absent from the CDR3, which likely points to a read error. It is unclear where the CDR3 begins or ends on the DNA, so no DNA is shown, and the CDR3 is as TCRdb lists it. The rearrangement links TRBV7-9 to TRBJ2-7. Inclusive of both ends, the CDR3 amounts to 11 amino acids. Germline assignment: CDR1 SEHNR and CDR2 FQNEAQ (reference sequence). The CDR3: CASSLARIENR.

This clonotype was detected many times. V usage is TRBV6-5 and J usage is TRBJ1-1; no reliable D call. The V gene lost 2 bases and the J gene lost 1 base, with 8 bases spanning the gap. Germline V gives CDR1 MNHEY, CDR2 SVGAGI. The CDR3 sequence is 14 residues long. CDR3 nucleotides: TGTGCCAGCAGTTACACCTACAGGAACACTGAAGCTTTCTTT. Protein sequence: CASSYTYRNTEAFF.

Concerning this clonotype: Since no conserved phenylalanine or tryptophan closes the CDR3, a read error is the likely cause. It is unclear where the CDR3 begins or ends on the DNA, so no DNA is shown, and the CDR3 is as TCRdb lists it. This chain uses TRBV7-6 with TRBJ1-3. The CDR3 numbers 8 amino acids, ends counted. Germline CDR1 is SGHVS and CDR2 is FNYEAQ. CDR3: CASSSRLV.